What follows is one T cell receptor (beta chain) and its context. The target antigen is unknown. This entry belongs to a study of regulatory T cells in long-lasting Graves disease. Across the whole study: By definition, persistent Graves' disease involved antithyroid drugs for over 5 years alongside positive TSH receptor antibodies.

CDR3 regions were amplified by Arm-PCR using iRepertoire HTBI primers to build TCR beta libraries. TCRdb itself ran the multiplex PCR reads through MiXCR, one entry per CDR3 protein. The sample carries roughly 450,000 distinct CDR3 sequences, approximately 22% recorded once. Study-wide findings and caveats: Persistent Graves' patients showed reduced TCR diversity versus newly diagnosed patients. Investigators studied peripheral blood only, not thyroid tissue. With persistent disease, TRBV28, TRBJ1-2 and TRBJ2-5 were the favored segments.

CDR3 length: 17 residues. V was shortened by 5 bases and J by 0 bases, with 17 bases between the two germline ends. In germline, CDR1 is SGHVS, CDR2 FNYEAQ. Time point given: persistent/refractory GD, antithyroid drugs over 5 years with positive TRAb. PBMC RNA served as the TCR library source. This clonotype was obtained from a female donor with Graves disease. The V call is TRBV7-6, the J call TRBJ2-1, with D possibly matching TRBD1 (6 bases). The sample here was peripheral blood mononuclear cells (PBMCs), taken when the disease was refractory, from a patient treated with antithyroid drugs. CDR3 DNA: TGTGCCAGCAGCCCGTCCCGTGGGACATACTCCTACAATGAGCAGTTCTTC. Translating it yields CASSPSRGTYSYNEQFF. The full variable domain, rest sourced from reference TRBV7-6 and TRBJ2-1, is GAGVSQSPRYKVTKRGQDVALRCDPISGHVSLYWYRQALGQGPEFLTYFNYEAQQDKSGLPNDRFSAERPEGSISTLTIQRTEQRDSAMYRCASSPSRGTYSYNEQFFGPGTRLTVL.